This record concerns one TCR beta chain sequence. Libraries were prepared by immunoSEQ multiplex PCR; TCRdb keeps only in-frame clonotypes and omits some of them. The profile covers 250,000 to 350,000 clones, with around 81% appearing a single time and around 14% taken by the ten largest. The data are from a study of blood T cell repertoires in COVID-19. V dropped 5 bases and J dropped 8; count of bases not matched to a gene: 6. This CDR3 is 13 amino acids long. The V gene's germline CDR1 is SNHLY and CDR2 FYNNEI. This TCR was sampled from a person aged 70 to 85 with COVID-19, enrolled during active disease. Sequenced: peripheral blood. The gene calls are TRBV2 and TRBJ2-1; 7 nucleotides align to TRBD2. The CDR3, as DNA: TGTGCCAGCAGTAAGCGGGGAAACGATGAGCAGTTCTTC. Its translation is CASSKRGNDEQFF.